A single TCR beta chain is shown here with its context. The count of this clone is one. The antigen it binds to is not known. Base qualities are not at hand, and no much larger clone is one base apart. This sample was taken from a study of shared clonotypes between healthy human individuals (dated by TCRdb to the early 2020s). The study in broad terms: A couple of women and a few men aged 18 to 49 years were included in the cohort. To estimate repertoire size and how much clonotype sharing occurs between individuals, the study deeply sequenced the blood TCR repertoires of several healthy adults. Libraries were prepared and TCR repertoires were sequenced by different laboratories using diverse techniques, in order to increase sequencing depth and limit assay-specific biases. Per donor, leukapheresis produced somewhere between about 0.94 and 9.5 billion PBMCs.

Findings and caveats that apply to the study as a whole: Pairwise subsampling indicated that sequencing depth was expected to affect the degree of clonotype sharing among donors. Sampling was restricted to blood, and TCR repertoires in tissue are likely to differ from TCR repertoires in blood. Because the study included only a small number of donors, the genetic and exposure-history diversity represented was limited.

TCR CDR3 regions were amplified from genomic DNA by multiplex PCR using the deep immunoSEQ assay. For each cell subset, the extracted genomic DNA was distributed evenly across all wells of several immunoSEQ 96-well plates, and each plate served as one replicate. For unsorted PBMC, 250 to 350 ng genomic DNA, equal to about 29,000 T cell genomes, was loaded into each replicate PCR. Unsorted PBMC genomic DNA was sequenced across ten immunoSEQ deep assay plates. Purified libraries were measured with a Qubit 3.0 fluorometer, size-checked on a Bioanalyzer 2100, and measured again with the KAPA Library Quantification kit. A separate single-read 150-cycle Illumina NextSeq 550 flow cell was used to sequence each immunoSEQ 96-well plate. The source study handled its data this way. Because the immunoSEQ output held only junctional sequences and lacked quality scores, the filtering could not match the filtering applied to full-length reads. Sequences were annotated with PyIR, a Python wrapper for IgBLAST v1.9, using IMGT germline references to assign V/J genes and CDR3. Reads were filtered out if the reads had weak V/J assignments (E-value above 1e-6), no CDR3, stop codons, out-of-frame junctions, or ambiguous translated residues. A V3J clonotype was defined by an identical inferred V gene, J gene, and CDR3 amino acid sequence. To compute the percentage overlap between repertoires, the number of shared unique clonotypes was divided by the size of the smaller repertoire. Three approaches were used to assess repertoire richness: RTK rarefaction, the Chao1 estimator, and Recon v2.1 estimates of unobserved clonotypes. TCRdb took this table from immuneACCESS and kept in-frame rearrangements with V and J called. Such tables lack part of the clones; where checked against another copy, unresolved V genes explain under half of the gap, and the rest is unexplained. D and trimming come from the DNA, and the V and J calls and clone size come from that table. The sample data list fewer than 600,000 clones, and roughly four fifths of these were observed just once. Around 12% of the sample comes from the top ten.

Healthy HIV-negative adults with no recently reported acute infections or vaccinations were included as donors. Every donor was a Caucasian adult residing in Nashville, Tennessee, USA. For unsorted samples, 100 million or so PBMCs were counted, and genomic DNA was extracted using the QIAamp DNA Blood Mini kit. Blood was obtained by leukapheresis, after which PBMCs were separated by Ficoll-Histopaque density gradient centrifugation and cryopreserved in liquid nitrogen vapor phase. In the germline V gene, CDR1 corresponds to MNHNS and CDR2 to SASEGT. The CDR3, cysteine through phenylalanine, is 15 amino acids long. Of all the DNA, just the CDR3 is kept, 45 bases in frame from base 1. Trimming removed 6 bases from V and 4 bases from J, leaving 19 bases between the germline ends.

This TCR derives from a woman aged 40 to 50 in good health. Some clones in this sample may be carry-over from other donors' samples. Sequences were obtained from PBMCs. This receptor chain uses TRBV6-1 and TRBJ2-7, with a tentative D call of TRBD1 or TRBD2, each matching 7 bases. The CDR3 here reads CASSPGGGGVYEQYF. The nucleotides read TGTGCCAGCAGCCCCGGGGGAGGGGGCGTTTACGAGCAGTACTTC.